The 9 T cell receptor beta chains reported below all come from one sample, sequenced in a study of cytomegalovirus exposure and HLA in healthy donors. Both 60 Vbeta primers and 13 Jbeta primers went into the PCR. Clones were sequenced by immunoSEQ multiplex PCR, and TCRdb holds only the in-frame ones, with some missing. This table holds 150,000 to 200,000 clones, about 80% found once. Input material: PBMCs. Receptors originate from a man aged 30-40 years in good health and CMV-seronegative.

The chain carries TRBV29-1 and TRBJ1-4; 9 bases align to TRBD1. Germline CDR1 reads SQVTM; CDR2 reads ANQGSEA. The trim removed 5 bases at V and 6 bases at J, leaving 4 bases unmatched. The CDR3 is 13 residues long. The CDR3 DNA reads TGCAGCGTTCAGGGGGACAGGGATGAAAAACTGTTTTTT. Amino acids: CSVQGDRDEKLFF.

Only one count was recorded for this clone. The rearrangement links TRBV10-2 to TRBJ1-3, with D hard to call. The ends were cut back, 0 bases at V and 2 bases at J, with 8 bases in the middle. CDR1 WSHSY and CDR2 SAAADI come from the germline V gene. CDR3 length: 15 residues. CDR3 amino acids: CASSESRTPGNTIYF. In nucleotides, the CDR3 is TGCGCCAGCAGTGAGTCCAGAACCCCTGGAAACACCATATATTTT.

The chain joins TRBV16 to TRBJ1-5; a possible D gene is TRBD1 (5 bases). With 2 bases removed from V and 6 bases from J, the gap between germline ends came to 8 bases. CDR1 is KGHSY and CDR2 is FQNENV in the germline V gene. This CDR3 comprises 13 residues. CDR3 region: CASSQGGTQPQHF. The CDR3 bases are TGTGCCAGCAGCCAAGGAGGGACTCAGCCCCAGCATTTT.

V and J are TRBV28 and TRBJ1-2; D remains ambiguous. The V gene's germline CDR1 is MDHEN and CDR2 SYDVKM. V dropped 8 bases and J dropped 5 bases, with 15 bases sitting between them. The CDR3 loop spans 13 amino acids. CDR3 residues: CASEGRDRYGYTF. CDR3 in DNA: TGTGCCAGCGAGGGAAGGGATCGGTATGGCTACACCTTC.

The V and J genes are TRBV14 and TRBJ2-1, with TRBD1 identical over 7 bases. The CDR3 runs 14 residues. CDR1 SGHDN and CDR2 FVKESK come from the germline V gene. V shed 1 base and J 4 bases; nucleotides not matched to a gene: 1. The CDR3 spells CASSQAGQYNEQFF. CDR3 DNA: TGTGCCAGCAGCCAAGCGGGACAGTACAATGAGCAGTTCTTC.

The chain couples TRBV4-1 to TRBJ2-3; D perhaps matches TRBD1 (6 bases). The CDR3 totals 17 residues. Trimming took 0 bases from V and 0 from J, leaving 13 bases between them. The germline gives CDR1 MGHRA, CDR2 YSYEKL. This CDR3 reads CASSQDPGAVSTDTQYF. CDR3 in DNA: TGCGCCAGCAGCCAAGACCCAGGGGCTGTAAGCACAGATACGCAGTATTTT.

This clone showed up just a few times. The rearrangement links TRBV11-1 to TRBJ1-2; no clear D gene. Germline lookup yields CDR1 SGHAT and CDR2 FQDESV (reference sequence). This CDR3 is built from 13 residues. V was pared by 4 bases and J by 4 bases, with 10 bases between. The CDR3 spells CASSSSQVYGYTF. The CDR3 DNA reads TGTGCCAGCAGCTCGTCCCAGGTCTATGGCTACACCTTC.

Here the CDR3 DNA reads TGTGCCAGCAGTTTTGCTGGCGATCGGGGCAATGAGCAGTTCTTC. This encodes CASSFAGDRGNEQFF. The chain uses TRBV27 and TRBJ2-1; D is perhaps TRBD2 (5 bases). The CDR3 has 15 amino acids. Trimming cost V 3 bases and J 6 bases, with 15 bases left between them. The V gene's germline CDR1 is MNHEY and CDR2 SMNVEV (reference sequence).

CDR3 nucleotides: TGTGCCAGCAGCTCGACAGGCAGCTCCTACGAGCAGTACTTC. Translated: CASSSTGSSYEQYF. The chain employs TRBV11-2 and TRBJ2-7, with D possibly matching TRBD1 (6 bases). Trimming left V 4 bases short and J 0 bases short, with 10 bases between. This CDR3 has 14 amino acids. Germline V gene sequence: CDR1 SGHAT, CDR2 FQNNGV.